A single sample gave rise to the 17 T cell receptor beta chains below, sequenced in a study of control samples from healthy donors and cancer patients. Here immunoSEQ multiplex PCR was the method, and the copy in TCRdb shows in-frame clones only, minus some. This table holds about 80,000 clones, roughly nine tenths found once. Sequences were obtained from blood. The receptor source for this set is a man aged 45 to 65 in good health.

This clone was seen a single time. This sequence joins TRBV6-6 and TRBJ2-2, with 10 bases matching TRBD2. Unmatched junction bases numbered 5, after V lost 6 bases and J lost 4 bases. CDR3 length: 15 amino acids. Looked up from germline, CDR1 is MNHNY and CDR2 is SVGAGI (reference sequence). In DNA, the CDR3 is TGTGCCAGCAGACCAAGCGGGGGGGCCACCGGGGAGCTGTTTTTT. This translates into CASRPSGGATGELFF.

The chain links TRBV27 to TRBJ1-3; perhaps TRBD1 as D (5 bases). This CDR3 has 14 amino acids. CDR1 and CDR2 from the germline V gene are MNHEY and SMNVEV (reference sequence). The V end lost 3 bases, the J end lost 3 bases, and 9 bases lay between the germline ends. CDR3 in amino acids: CASSFSRVGNTIYF. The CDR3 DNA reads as TGTGCCAGCAGTTTTTCCAGGGTTGGAAACACCATATATTTT.

CDR3 sequence (DNA): TGTGCCAGCTTTACTCTAGATACGCAGTATTTT. Its translation: CASFTLDTQYF. This sequence joins TRBV21-1 and TRBJ2-3; TRBD2, the table's D call, lacks a check against the DNA. TRBV21-1 is labeled a pseudogene. The CDR3 runs to 11 residues.

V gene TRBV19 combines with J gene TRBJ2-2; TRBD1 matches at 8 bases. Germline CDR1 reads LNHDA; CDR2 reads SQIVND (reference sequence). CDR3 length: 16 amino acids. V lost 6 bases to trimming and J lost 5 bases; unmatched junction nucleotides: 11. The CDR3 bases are TGTGCCAGTAGCCCGACAGGGGAGAGTAGGACCGGGGAGCTGTTTTTT. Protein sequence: CASSPTGESRTGELFF.

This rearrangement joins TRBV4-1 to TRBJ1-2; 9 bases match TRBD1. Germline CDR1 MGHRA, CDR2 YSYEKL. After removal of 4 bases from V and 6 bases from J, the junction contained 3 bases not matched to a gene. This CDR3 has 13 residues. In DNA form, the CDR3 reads TGCGCCAGCAGCCTCCGGACAGGGGATGGCTACACCTTC. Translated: CASSLRTGDGYTF.

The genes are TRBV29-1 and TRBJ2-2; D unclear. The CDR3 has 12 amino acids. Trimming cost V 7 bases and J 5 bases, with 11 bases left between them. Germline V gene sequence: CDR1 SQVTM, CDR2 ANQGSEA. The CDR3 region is CSGKYMTGELFF. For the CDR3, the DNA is TGCAGCGGGAAGTACATGACCGGGGAGCTGTTTTTT.

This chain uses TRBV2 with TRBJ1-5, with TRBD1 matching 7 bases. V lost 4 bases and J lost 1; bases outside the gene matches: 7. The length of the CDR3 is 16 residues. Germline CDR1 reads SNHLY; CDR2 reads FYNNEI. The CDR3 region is CASSGAGTVSNQPQHF. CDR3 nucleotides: TGTGCCAGCAGTGGGGCCGGGACAGTAAGCAATCAGCCCCAGCATTTT.

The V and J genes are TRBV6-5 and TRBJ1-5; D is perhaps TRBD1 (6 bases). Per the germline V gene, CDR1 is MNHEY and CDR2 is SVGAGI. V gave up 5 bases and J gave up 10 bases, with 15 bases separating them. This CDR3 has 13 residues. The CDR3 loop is CASSILQGRPQHF. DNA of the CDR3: TGTGCCAGCAGTATCCTACAGGGACGACCCCAGCATTTT.

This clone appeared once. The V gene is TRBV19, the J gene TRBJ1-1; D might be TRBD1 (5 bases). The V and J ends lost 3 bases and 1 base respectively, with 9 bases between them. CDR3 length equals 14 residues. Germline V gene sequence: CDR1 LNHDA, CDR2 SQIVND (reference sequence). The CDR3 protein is CASSIEGKNTEAFF. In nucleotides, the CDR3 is TGTGCCAGTAGTATCGAGGGGAAGAACACTGAAGCTTTCTTT.

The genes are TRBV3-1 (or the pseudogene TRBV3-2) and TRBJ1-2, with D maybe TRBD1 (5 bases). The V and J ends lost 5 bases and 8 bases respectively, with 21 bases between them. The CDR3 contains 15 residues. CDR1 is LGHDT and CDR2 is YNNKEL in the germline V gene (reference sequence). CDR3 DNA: TGTGCCAGCAGCTCCTTATCGGGGGGAGGATGGGGCTACACCTTC. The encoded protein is CASSSLSGGGWGYTF.

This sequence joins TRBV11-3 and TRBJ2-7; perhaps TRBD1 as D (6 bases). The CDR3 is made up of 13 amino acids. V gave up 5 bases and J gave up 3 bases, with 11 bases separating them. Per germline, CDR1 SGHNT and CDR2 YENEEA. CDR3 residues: CASSTSTGYEQYF. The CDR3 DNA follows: TGTGCCAGCAGCACCTCGACAGGCTACGAGCAGTACTTC.

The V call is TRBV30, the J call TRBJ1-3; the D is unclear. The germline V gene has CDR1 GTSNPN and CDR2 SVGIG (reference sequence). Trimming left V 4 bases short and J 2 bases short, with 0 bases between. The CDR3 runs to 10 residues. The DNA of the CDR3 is TGTGCCTGGACTGGAAACACCATATATTTT. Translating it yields CAWTGNTIYF.

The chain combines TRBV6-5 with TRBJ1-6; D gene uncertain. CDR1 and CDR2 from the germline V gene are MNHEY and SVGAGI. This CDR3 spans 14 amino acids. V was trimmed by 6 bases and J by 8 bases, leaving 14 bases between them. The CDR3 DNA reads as TGTGCCAGCAGGAAGGGCCCTTGGGATTCACCCCTCCACTTT. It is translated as CASRKGPWDSPLHF.

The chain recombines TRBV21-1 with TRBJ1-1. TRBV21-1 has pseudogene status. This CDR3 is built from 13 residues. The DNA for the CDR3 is TGTGCCAGCAGCAATCCCTCTGGCACTGAAGCTTTCTTT. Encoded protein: CASSNPSGTEAFF.

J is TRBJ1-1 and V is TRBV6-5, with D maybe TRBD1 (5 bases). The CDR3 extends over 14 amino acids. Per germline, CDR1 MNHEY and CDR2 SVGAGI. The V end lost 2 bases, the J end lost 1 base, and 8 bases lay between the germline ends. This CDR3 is CASSYQGGNTEAFF. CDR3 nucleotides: TGTGCCAGCAGTTACCAGGGTGGGAACACTGAAGCTTTCTTT.

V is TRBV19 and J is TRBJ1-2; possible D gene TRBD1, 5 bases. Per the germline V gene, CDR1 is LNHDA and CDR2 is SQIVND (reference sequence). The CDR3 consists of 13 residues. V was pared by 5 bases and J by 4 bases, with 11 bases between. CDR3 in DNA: TGTGCCAGTAGTTACGGGACGTTCTATGGCTACACCTTC. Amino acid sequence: CASSYGTFYGYTF.

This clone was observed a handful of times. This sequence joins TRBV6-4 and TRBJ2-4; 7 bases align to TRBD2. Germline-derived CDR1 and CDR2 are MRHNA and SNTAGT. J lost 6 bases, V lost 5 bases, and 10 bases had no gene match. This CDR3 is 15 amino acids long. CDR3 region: CASSFRSGAGNIQYF. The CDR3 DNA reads TGTGCCAGCAGTTTCCGCAGCGGGGCTGGAAACATTCAGTACTTC.